One sample yielded the 32 T cell receptor beta chains listed below, sequenced in a study of identical twins. TCRdb ran MiXCR on the 5' RACE reads and lists one entry per CDR3 protein. The table lists fewer than 900,000 distinct CDR3 sequences, 20% to 25% of them singletons. These same records also appear under a second study, on T cells expressing NK-cell markers.

Sequencing was done on a sample of PBMCs. The receptor set was obtained from a woman younger than 30 in good health.

The rearrangement uses TRBV7-2 and TRBJ2-1, with unresolved D. Trimming took 4 bases from V and 0 from J, leaving 10 bases between them. The V gene's germline CDR1 is SGHTA and CDR2 FQGNSA. This CDR3 has 15 residues. DNA of the CDR3: TGTGCCAGCAGCTCTACTTCGAGCTCCTACAATGAGCAGTTCTTC. It specifies CASSSTSSSYNEQFF.

This clonotype was picked up a small number of times. In DNA, the CDR3 is TGTGCCAGCAGCCGCACCGGGACAGCGAGCACCGGGGAGCTGTTTTTT. Protein: CASSRTGTASTGELFF. The chain recombines TRBV6-1 with TRBJ2-2; TRBD1 agrees at 7 bases. The junction had 11 bases not matched to a gene; V was cut back by 6 bases and J by 4 bases. Looked up from germline, CDR1 is MNHNS and CDR2 is SASEGT. The CDR3 contains 16 residues.

This clonotype has more than one count but fewer than ten. The J gene is TRBJ2-5, the V gene TRBV10-3, with D hard to call. The CDR3 runs 12 residues. The V end lost 0 bases, the J end lost 4 bases, and 3 bases lay between the germline ends. Germline CDR1 is ENHRY and CDR2 is SYGVKD. Here the CDR3 DNA reads TGTGCCATCAGTGAGTCGATAGAGACCCAGTACTTC. Its translation: CAISESIETQYF.

The rearrangement uses TRBV10-1 and TRBJ2-1; TRBD2 matches 10 bases. Germline assignment: CDR1 WNHNN and CDR2 SYGVQD (reference sequence). J was trimmed by 4 bases and V by 2 bases; bases with no gene match: 2. This CDR3 contains 15 residues. In DNA, the CDR3 is TGCGCCAGCAGTGAGGCGACTAGCGGGTACAATGAGCAGTTCTTC. Encoded protein: CASSEATSGYNEQFF.

This clonotype was counted a few times. The genes are TRBV12-3 or TRBV12-4 and TRBJ2-5; 11 nucleotides match TRBD2. V trimming: 7 bases; J trimming: 4 bases; junction bases outside the gene matches: 11. The CDR3 is 16 residues long. The CDR3 DNA follows: TGTGCCAGCACCTTGGTAGCGGGGGGGATTGGAGAGACCCAGTACTTC. Its protein is CASTLVAGGIGETQYF.

V usage is TRBV5-1 and J usage is TRBJ2-7, with 7 bases matching TRBD1. V lost 4 bases, J lost 4 bases, and 11 bases stayed unmatched. The CDR3 spans 15 residues. CDR1 is SGHRS and CDR2 is YFSETQ in the germline V gene. The CDR3 DNA reads as TGCGCCAGCAGCCGCCCGACAGGGTTCGGATACGAGCAGTACTTC. Protein sequence: CASSRPTGFGYEQYF.

This clonotype came up many times. The chain employs TRBV7-9 and TRBJ1-3, with a possible D match to TRBD1 (5 bases). Germline V gene data show CDR1 as SEHNR and CDR2 as FQNEAQ (reference sequence). This CDR3 is built from 15 residues. Trimming shortened V by 5 bases and J by 2 bases, and 13 bases separated the two germline ends. The CDR3 here is CASSQPVGAGNTIYF. For the CDR3, the DNA is TGTGCCAGCAGCCAACCGGTAGGGGCTGGAAACACCATATATTTT.

The rearrangement uses TRBV29-1 and TRBJ2-5; D is unresolved. Germline CDR1 and CDR2: SQVTM and ANQGSEA. Trimming pared 1 base from V and 5 bases from J, leaving 8 bases between. The CDR3 has 12 residues. The CDR3 coding sequence is TGCAGCGTTGAAGGGCCTAGGGAGACCCAGTACTTC. Encoded protein: CSVEGPRETQYF. The entire variable domain, with the rest obtained from reference TRBV29-1 and TRBJ2-5, is as follows: SAVISQKPSRDICQRGTSLTIQCQVDSQVTMMFWYRQQPGQSLTLIATANQGSEATYESGFVIDKFPISRPNLTFSTLTVSNMSPEDSSIYLCSVEGPRETQYFGPGTRLLVL.

This clonotype was counted a few times. The chain employs TRBV25-1 and TRBJ2-3; D gene ambiguous. CDR1 is MGHDK and CDR2 is SYGVNS in the germline V gene. The CDR3 has 14 residues. V was shortened by 7 bases and J by 1 base, with 12 bases between the two germline ends. The CDR3 spells CASTTSTRTDTQYF. CDR3 in DNA: TGTGCCAGCACGACTTCGACTCGCACAGATACGCAGTATTTT.

This chain joins TRBV10-3 and TRBJ2-5, with unresolved D. The germline V and J ends were trimmed by 3 bases and 3 bases, with 11 bases remaining between them. CDR1 is ENHRY and CDR2 is SYGVKD in the germline V gene. The CDR3 has 14 residues. For the CDR3, the DNA is TGTGCCATCAGTGATAAGCCAAAGGAAGAGACCCAGTACTTC. Its protein product is CAISDKPKEETQYF.

This clonotype showed up just a few times. The chain joins TRBV7-2 to TRBJ2-6; perhaps TRBD1 as D (6 bases). Germline V CDR1 and CDR2: SGHTA, FQGNSA. V lost 7 bases, J lost 1 base, and 11 bases lay in between. The CDR3 length is 15 residues. The CDR3 region is CASTEQGSGANVLTF. The DNA of the CDR3 is TGTGCCAGCACCGAACAGGGTTCTGGGGCCAACGTCCTGACTTTC.

This chain joins TRBV20-1 and TRBJ2-3; the D gene could be TRBD1 or TRBD2 (6 bases each). V lost 5 bases and J lost 3, with 18 bases in between. Germline CDR1 is DFQATT and CDR2 is SNEGSKA (reference sequence). CDR3 size: 15 residues. The CDR3, as DNA: TGCAGTGCTCCGAGGGGGGACATTCTGACAGATACGCAGTATTTT. Protein product: CSAPRGDILTDTQYF.

V is TRBV15 and J is TRBJ2-2, with 9 bases identical to TRBD1. Germline loops: CDR1 LNHNV, CDR2 YYDKDF (reference sequence). The V segment lost 2 bases and the J segment 6 bases; nucleotides outside the gene matches: 16. The CDR3 is 19 amino acids. The CDR3 here is CATSRYLQKSGQGPGELFF. The CDR3 DNA is TGTGCCACCAGCAGATACCTCCAAAAGTCGGGACAGGGACCCGGGGAGCTGTTTTTT.

This clonotype showed up just a few times. This rearrangement joins TRBV7-2 to TRBJ2-5, with D perhaps assigned TRBD1 or TRBD2 (6 bases each). Germline assignment: CDR1 SGHTA and CDR2 FQGNSA. Deletions cut 5 bases from V and 4 bases from J, with 14 bases between. The CDR3 runs 14 residues. The CDR3 loop reads CASSPGAGRETQYF. Here the CDR3 DNA reads TGTGCCAGCAGCCCGGGGGCAGGGAGAGAGACCCAGTACTTC.

This clonotype was detected a few times. The gene calls are TRBV10-2 and TRBJ2-5; the D is unclear. Germline-derived CDR1 and CDR2 are WSHSY and SAAADI. CDR3 length: 12 amino acids. V lost 6 bases to trimming and J lost 7 bases, with 12 bases between them. The DNA of the CDR3 is TGCGCCAGCAGAGGCGCTCTTGGGACCCAGTACTTC. It is translated as CASRGALGTQYF.

This chain links TRBV5-1 with TRBJ2-6; 8 nucleotides match TRBD1. The CDR3 consists of 17 residues. From germline, CDR1 is SGHRS and CDR2 YFSETQ. V lost 4 bases, J lost 4 bases, and 10 bases stayed unmatched. CDR3 residues: CASSGTGSSSGANVLTF. The CDR3 region has the DNA TGCGCCAGCAGCGGGACAGGATCTAGTTCGGGGGCCAACGTCCTGACTTTC.

This chain connects TRBV7-2 to TRBJ2-7, with D possibly matching TRBD2 (6 bases). The CDR3 totals 15 residues. Germline CDR1 reads SGHTA; CDR2 reads FQGNSA. Trimming removed 2 bases from V and 0 bases from J, with 11 bases in between. For the CDR3, the DNA is TGTGCCAGCAGCTTAAATAGCGGAGGCTCCTACGAGCAGTACTTC. Translating it yields CASSLNSGGSYEQYF.

In this sample, this clonotype turned up many times. This sequence joins TRBV20-1 and TRBJ1-1; D uncertain. This CDR3 has 11 residues. Germline CDR1 reads DFQATT; CDR2 reads SNEGSKA (reference sequence). Trimming shortened V by 4 bases and J by 1 base, and 4 bases separated the two germline ends. CDR3 residues: CSATANTEAFF. The CDR3 DNA reads TGCAGTGCTACAGCGAACACTGAAGCTTTCTTT.

The chain uses TRBV5-3 and TRBJ2-1, with TRBD2 as a possible D gene (5 bases). TRBV5-3 is reported as an ORF; its role is uncertain. V shed 1 base and J shed 5 bases, with 28 bases lying between them. The CDR3 sequence is 20 residues long. CDR3 nucleotides: TGTGCCAGAAGCTTGTCCCTGCTATGGAGGTGTTCGAAAGGAGACAATGAGCAGTTCTTC. It is translated as CARSLSLLWRCSKGDNEQFF.

The chain is built from TRBV10-2 and TRBJ2-3; the D gene is possibly TRBD2 (6 bases). Germline CDR1 and CDR2: WSHSY and SAAADI. Trimming shortened V by 8 bases and J by 4 bases, and 19 bases separated the two germline ends. The CDR3 totals 15 residues. CDR3 nucleotides: TGCGCCAGCCGCGAACGCGGGGCTTCCTCAGATACGCAGTATTTT. Translating gives CASRERGASSDTQYF.

This clonotype was counted between two and nine times. The J gene is TRBJ1-6, the V gene TRBV6-1; 8 positions match TRBD1. J lost 0 bases, V lost 6 bases, and 4 bases had no gene match. The CDR3 is 16 amino acids. Germline values: CDR1 MNHNS, CDR2 SASEGT. This chain's CDR3 is CASSLTGVSYNSPLHF. For the CDR3, the DNA is TGTGCCAGCAGCCTGACAGGGGTCTCCTATAATTCACCCCTCCACTTT.

The chain combines TRBV10-3 with TRBJ2-2, with a weak D call TRBD2 (6 bases). Germline V gives CDR1 ENHRY, CDR2 SYGVKD. This CDR3 has 17 amino acids. Trimming stripped 10 bases from V and 1 base from J, with 22 bases between. This chain's CDR3 is CATSWRGGPRNTGELFF. CDR3 bases: TGTGCCACATCTTGGAGGGGTGGGCCCCGGAACACCGGGGAGCTGTTTTTT.

This clonotype was observed many times. Relative to the germline gene, one junction end is altered; a read error may explain this. This chain links TRBV5-1 with TRBJ2-3, with D unresolved. Germline V gives CDR1 SGHRS, CDR2 YFSETQ. This CDR3 has 12 amino acids. CDR3 residues: CASSFGTDTQYF. In DNA form, the CDR3 reads TGTGCCAGCAGCTTTGGCACAGATACGCAGTATTTT.

As regards this clonotype: This could be a read error, since a much larger clone is one nucleotide away. This chain uses TRBV29-1 with TRBJ2-6, with a weak D call TRBD1 (5 bases). Germline CDR1 reads SQVTM; CDR2 reads ANQGSEA. The CDR3 has 14 amino acids. CDR3: CSVPDGSGANFLTF. CDR3 sequence (DNA): TGCAGCGTCCCTGATGGCTCTGGGGCCAACTTCCTGACTTTC.

The sample holds many counts of this clonotype. The genes are TRBV5-6 and TRBJ1-2; 11 nucleotides align to TRBD1. The CDR3 runs to 15 residues. The germline CDR1 and CDR2 sequences are SGHDT and YYEEEE. The V segment lost 3 bases and the J segment 4 bases; nucleotides outside the gene matches: 5. DNA for the CDR3: TGTGCCAGCAGCTCAGGGACAGGGGGTTTCTATGGCTACACCTTC. Amino acids: CASSSGTGGFYGYTF.

With regard to this clonotype: One end of the junction varies from germline; a read error may be responsible. J is TRBJ2-1 and V is TRBV2, with D possibly TRBD1 on 7 matching bases. The CDR3 has 19 amino acids. The germline V gene has CDR1 SNHLY and CDR2 FYNNEI. The CDR3 region has the DNA TGTGCCTGCAGCACCAGACAGGGAGGCCTTTATCAGTTCTACAATGAGCAGTTCTTC. This sequence encodes CACSTRQGGLYQFYNEQFF.

The sample holds a few counts of this clonotype. The V gene is TRBV5-1, the J gene TRBJ2-1, with D perhaps TRBD2 (5 bases). V was shortened by 4 bases and J by 2 bases, with 16 bases between the two germline ends. There are 16 residues in the CDR3. Germline V CDR1 and CDR2: SGHRS, YFSETQ. CDR3 loop: CASSPFGAATYNEQFF. As DNA, the CDR3 is TGCGCCAGCAGCCCGTTCGGAGCGGCCACCTACAATGAGCAGTTCTTC.

J is TRBJ1-1 and V is TRBV6-2 or TRBV6-3; 8 bases align to TRBD1. V lost 8 bases to trimming and J lost 1 base; unmatched junction nucleotides: 6. This CDR3 is built from 14 residues. Germline lookup yields CDR1 MNHEY and CDR2 SVGEGT. In DNA form, the CDR3 reads TGTGCCAGCGGGCAGGGGGCTTGGAACACTGAAGCTTTCTTT. Protein sequence: CASGQGAWNTEAFF.

This clonotype has only a few counts. The rearrangement uses TRBV27 and TRBJ2-1, with 8 bases that match TRBD2. The V gene end was trimmed by 4 bases and the J gene end by 10 bases; junction bases not matched to a gene: 12. Germline CDR1 and CDR2: MNHEY and SMNVEV (reference sequence). The length of the CDR3 is 15 residues. The CDR3 sequence is CASSSGLGRTREQFF. For the CDR3, the DNA is TGTGCCAGCAGTTCGGGACTAGGCCGCACCAGGGAGCAGTTCTTC.

This clonotype was observed a handful of times. The rearrangement uses TRBV12-3 or TRBV12-4 and TRBJ2-1; the D gene is possibly TRBD2 (6 bases). CDR3 length: 11 residues. The V and J ends lost 2 bases and 13 bases respectively, with 9 bases between them. The DNA for the CDR3 is TGTGCCAGCAGTTTAAAAGGACTACAGTTCTTC. It specifies CASSLKGLQFF.

CDR3 residues: CASSLGGTITDTQYF. The DNA of the CDR3 is TGCGCCAGCAGCTTGGGAGGAACAATCACAGATACGCAGTATTTT. This chain joins TRBV5-1 and TRBJ2-3, with D unresolved. Between the trimmed V and J ends, which lost 0 bases and 2 bases, there was a span of 10 bases. The CDR3 loop spans 15 amino acids. Germline V gene data show CDR1 as SGHRS and CDR2 as YFSETQ.

V and J are TRBV6-5 and TRBJ2-2; D is tentatively TRBD1 or TRBD2 (6 bases each). The CDR3 contains 15 residues. V dropped 4 bases and J dropped 6 bases, with 15 bases sitting between them. Per germline, CDR1 MNHEY and CDR2 SVGAGI. In DNA, the CDR3 is TGTGCCAGCAGTTTGGGGGGCTGGAAGGCCGGGGAGCTGTTTTTT. Its translation is CASSLGGWKAGELFF.